This is a list of T cell receptor beta chains from one sample in a study of T cell responses to AZD1222 COVID-19 vaccine. Repertoires were generated with immunoSEQ multiplex PCR, while TCRdb's copy carries only in-frame clones and drops some. The sample has about 150,000 clones; 85% to 95% are singletons. The sample was peripheral blood, taken 28 days after the second AZD1222 dose. Source of these receptors: an adult who received the AZD1222 COVID-19 vaccine. The CDR3 runs from the conserved cysteine through the conserved F or W. D genes are given only for firm matches. For some rows the clone size is stated as once, few or many, or as a class when expanded; others skip it.

DNA,CDR3,length,J,V,size,D
TGTGCCAGCAGCCGGGACAGGAGATATGGCTACACCTTC,CASSRDRRYGYTF,13,TRBJ1-2,TRBV12-3/TRBV12-4,.,TRBD1
TGTGCCACCAGCAGAGACCGGGACACCGTTGAAAAACTGTTTTTT,CATSRDRDTVEKLFF,15,TRBJ1-4,TRBV15,.,.
TGTGCCAGCAGTTTGGGCGGGAGCAGAGCGGATACGCAGTATTTT,CASSLGGSRADTQYF,15,TRBJ2-3,TRBV28,.,TRBD2
TGTGCCACCAGCAGAGATTTGCCCGATCGGGTTAATGAAAAACTGTTTTTT,CATSRDLPDRVNEKLFF,17,TRBJ1-4,TRBV15,.,.
TGTGCCAGCAGCCCGAGCGGGAGTATGTACAATGAGCAGTTCTTC,CASSPSGSMYNEQFF,15,TRBJ2-1,TRBV7-9,.,TRBD2
TGTGCCAGCAGCTTAGCGTTGGATCAGCCCCAGCATTTT,CASSLALDQPQHF,13,TRBJ1-5,TRBV7-2,.,.
TGTGCCAGCAGTTTAGTGGACTACACTGAAGCTTTCTTT,CASSLVDYTEAFF,13,TRBJ1-1,TRBV12-3/TRBV12-4,.,.
TGTGCCAGCAGCCTGGGGACAGCCATTCAGAACACTGAAGCTTTCTTT,CASSLGTAIQNTEAFF,16,TRBJ1-1,TRBV7-8,.,TRBD1
TGTGCCAGCAGCTTAGCTGGAAGGAGCTCTGGAAACACCATATATTTT,CASSLAGRSSGNTIYF,16,TRBJ1-3,TRBV7-9,.,.
TGTGCCAGCAGCGTAGCAGGGCACGGTACTGAAGCTTTCTTT,CASSVAGHGTEAFF,14,TRBJ1-1,TRBV9,once,.
TGTGCCAGCAGTACCCGGACTAGCGGGAGGGGAGAGACCCAGTACTTC,CASSTRTSGRGETQYF,16,TRBJ2-5,TRBV28,.,TRBD2
TGTGCCAGCAGGGACGACAGGGGGAAGCAGTCTTTT,CASRDDRGKQSF,12,TRBJ1-1,TRBV12-3/TRBV12-4,.,TRBD1
TGTGCCACCAGCAGTGCCGGGACAGGCTACGAGCAGTACTTC,CATSSAGTGYEQYF,14,TRBJ2-7,TRBV15,.,TRBD1
TGTGCCAGCAGCCAAGCGACTTCTAGAGGCGCCGAGCAGTACTTC,CASSQATSRGAEQYF,15,TRBJ2-7,TRBV5-4,.,.
TGTGCCAGCAGCAAAGGACAGGGCTCGGCCAGCTCCTACGAGCAGTACTTC,CASSKGQGSASSYEQYF,17,TRBJ2-7,TRBV7-9,.,TRBD1
TGTGCCAGCAGCCACCCGGGGAATGAGCAGTTCTTC,CASSHPGNEQFF,12,TRBJ2-1,TRBV7-2,.,.
TGTGCCAGCAGCCCCACACGGGGGGCGGCCTACAATGAGCAGTTCTTC,CASSPTRGAAYNEQFF,16,TRBJ2-1,TRBV7-9,.,.
TGTGCCAGCAGCGGCCGGGACCTCTATGGCTACACCTTC,CASSGRDLYGYTF,13,TRBJ1-2,TRBV7-9,.,.
TGTGCCAGCAGCCGCTCGGGGTTGGACACTGAAGCTTTCTTT,CASSRSGLDTEAFF,14,TRBJ1-1,TRBV5-4,.,.
TGTGCCAGCAGTTACCGGGACCCCCGCTTGCCCACGGGGACCCAGTACTTC,CASSYRDPRLPTGTQYF,17,TRBJ2-5,TRBV7-2,.,.
TGTGCCAGCAGTTTGTACCAAAACTATGGCTACACCTTC,CASSLYQNYGYTF,13,TRBJ1-2,TRBV12-3/TRBV12-4,once,.
TGTGCCAGCAGTGGCGGACAGAGCGGAGAGCAGTACTTC,CASSGGQSGEQYF,13,TRBJ2-7,TRBV12-3/TRBV12-4,.,.
TGTGCCATCAGTGATCCGGGACAGGGGGCGGAAACTAATGAAAAACTGTTTTTT,CAISDPGQGAETNEKLFF,18,TRBJ1-4,TRBV10-3,.,TRBD1
TGTGCCAGCAGGGCTCGAGGGCAGGGGTGGACTGAAGCTTTCTTT,CASRARGQGWTEAFF,15,TRBJ1-1,TRBV2,.,.
TGTGCCAGCAGGGGGTTGAATGAAAAACTGTTTTTT,CASRGLNEKLFF,12,TRBJ1-4,TRBV27,.,.
TGCGCCAGCACCGGGGGATACGAGCAGTACTTC,CASTGGYEQYF,11,TRBJ2-7,TRBV5-1,.,.
TGTGCCAGTAGTATAAATCGGGTTAATTCACCCCTCCACTTT,CASSINRVNSPLHF,14,TRBJ1-6,TRBV19,.,.
TGTGCCAGCAGCTTGGGAAGATATAGCAATCAGCCCCAGCATTTT,CASSLGRYSNQPQHF,15,TRBJ1-5,TRBV5-6,.,.
TGTGCCAGCAGCTTCGGGACAGGGAGCAACGAGCAGTACTTC,CASSFGTGSNEQYF,14,TRBJ2-7,TRBV7-9,.,TRBD1
TGTGCCATCAGTGACAGCAACAATGAGCAGTTCTTC,CAISDSNNEQFF,12,TRBJ2-1,TRBV10-3,.,.
TGTGCCAGTGGGTTCGCGGGAGATGCAGATACGCAGTATTTT,CASGFAGDADTQYF,14,TRBJ2-3,TRBV9,.,TRBD2
TGCGCCAGCAGCCAAGATTGGGGGGCCGGCAATCAGCCCCAGCATTTT,CASSQDWGAGNQPQHF,16,TRBJ1-5,TRBV4-1,.,.
TGTGCCAGTAGTTGGCTAGCGGGGGGGCCGGCCTACAATGAGCAGTTCTTC,CASSWLAGGPAYNEQFF,17,TRBJ2-1,TRBV19,.,TRBD2
TGTGCCAGCAGCGAAGATGGGGATTCCTATGGCTACACCTTC,CASSEDGDSYGYTF,14,TRBJ1-2,TRBV9,.,.
TGTGCCAGCAGCCAAAACCCGGGACTAGCAACAGATACGCAGTATTTT,CASSQNPGLATDTQYF,16,TRBJ2-3,TRBV3-1/TRBV3-2,.,TRBD2
TGTGCCAGCAGTTTCATTTTGGGGAACACTGAAGCTTTCTTT,CASSFILGNTEAFF,14,TRBJ1-1,TRBV27,few,.
TGTGCCAGCAGTTCTTGGGATGAGCAGTTCTTC,CASSSWDEQFF,11,TRBJ2-1,TRBV12-3/TRBV12-4,once,.
TGCGCCAGCAGCCTAAACACAGGTTCCCGAGATACGCAGTATTTT,CASSLNTGSRDTQYF,15,TRBJ2-3,TRBV4-1,.,.
TGTGCTAGTGGTTTTTACCTGGGGTTCAACTATGGCTACACCTTC,CASGFYLGFNYGYTF,15,TRBJ1-2,TRBV12-5,.,.
TGTGCCTGGAGTAAGTTGGGGGGCACTGAAGCTTTCTTT,CAWSKLGGTEAFF,13,TRBJ1-1,TRBV30,.,.